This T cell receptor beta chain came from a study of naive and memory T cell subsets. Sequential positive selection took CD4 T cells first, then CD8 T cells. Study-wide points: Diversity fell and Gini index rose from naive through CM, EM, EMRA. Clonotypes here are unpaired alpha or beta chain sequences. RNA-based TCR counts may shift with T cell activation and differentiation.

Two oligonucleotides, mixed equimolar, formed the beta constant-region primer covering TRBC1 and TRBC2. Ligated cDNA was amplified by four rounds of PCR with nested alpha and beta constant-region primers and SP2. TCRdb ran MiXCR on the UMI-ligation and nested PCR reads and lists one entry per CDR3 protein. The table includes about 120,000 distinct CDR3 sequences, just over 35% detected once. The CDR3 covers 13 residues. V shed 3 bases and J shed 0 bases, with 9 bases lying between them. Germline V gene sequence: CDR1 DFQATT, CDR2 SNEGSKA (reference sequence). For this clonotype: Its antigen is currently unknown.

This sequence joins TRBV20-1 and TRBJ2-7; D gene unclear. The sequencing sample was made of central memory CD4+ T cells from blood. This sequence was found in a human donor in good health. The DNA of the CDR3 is TGCAGTGCTAGCGTACCTTACTCCTACGAGCAGTACTTC. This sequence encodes CSASVPYSYEQYF.